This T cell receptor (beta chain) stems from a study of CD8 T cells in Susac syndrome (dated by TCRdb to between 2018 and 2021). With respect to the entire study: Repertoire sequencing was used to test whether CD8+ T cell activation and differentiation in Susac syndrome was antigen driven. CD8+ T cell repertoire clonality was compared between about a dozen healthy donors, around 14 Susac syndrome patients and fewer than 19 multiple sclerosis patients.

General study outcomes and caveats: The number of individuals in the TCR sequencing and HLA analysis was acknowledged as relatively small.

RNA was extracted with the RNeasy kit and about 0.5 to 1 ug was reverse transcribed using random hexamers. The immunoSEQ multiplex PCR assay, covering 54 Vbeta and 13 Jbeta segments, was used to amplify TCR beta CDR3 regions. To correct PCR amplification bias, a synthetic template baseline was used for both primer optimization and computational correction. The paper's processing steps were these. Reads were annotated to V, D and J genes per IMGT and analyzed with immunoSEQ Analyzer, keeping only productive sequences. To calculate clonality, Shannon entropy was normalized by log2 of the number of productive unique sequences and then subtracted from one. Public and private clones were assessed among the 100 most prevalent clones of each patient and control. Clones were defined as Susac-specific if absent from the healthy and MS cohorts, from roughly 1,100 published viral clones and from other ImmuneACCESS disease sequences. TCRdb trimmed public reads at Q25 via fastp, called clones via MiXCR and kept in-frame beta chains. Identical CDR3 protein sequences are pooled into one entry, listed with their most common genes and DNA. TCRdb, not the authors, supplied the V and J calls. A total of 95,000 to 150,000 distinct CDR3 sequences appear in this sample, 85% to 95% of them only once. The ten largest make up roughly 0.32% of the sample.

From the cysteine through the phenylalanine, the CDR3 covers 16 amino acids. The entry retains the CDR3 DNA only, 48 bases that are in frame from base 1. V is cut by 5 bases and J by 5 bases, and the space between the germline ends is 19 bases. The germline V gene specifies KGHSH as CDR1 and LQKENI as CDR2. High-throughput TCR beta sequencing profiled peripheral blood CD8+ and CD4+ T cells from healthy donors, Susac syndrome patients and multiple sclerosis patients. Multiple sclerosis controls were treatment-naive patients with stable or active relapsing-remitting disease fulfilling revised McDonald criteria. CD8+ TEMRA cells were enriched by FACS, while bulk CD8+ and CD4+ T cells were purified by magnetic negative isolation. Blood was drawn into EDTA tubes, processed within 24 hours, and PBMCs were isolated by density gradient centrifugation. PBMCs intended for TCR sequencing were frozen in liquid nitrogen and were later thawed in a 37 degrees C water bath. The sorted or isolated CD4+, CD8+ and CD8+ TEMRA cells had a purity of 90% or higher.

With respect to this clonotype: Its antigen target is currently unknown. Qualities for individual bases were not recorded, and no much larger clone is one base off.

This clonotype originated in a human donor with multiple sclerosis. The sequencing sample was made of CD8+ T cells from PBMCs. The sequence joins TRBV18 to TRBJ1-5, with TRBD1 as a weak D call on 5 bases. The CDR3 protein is CASSTGDARRHQPQHF. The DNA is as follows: TGTGCCAGCTCAACGGGGGACGCCCGGCGTCATCAGCCCCAGCATTTT. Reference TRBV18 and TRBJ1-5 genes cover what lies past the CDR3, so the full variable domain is NAGVMQNPRHLVRRRGQEARLRCSPMKGHSHVYWYRQLPEEGLKFMVYLQKENIIDESGMPKERFSAEFPKEGPSILRIQQVVRGDSAAYFCASSTGDARRHQPQHFGDGTRLSIL.